What follows are 3 T cell receptor beta chains derived from one specimen sequenced in a study of T-cell reconstitution after alpha-beta-depleted transplantation in children. Researchers prepared the TCRbeta library using unique molecular identifiers, the study reports. TCRdb re-derived calls from the PCR reads in MiXCR, one entry per CDR3 protein. The data hold approximately 980,000 distinct CDR3 sequences, with under 30% observed a single time. The material sequenced was PBMCs, mostly from graft donor cells, taken 360 days after TCRalphabeta/CD19-depleted stem cell transplant. The receptors stem from a boy under three years old who had a stem cell transplant for SCID, so the T cells may come from the graft donor.

This clonotype came up a few times. CDR3 sequence reads: CASSPLTSGGSTDTQYF. The CDR3 DNA follows: TGTGCCAGCTCACCGTTGACTAGCGGGGGATCCACAGATACGCAGTATTTT. This chain connects TRBV18 to TRBJ2-3, with TRBD2 matching 12 bases. The CDR3 is 17 amino acids. With 3 bases clipped from V and 2 bases from J, the junction kept 6 bases outside the gene matches. Germline V CDR1 and CDR2: KGHSH, LQKENI.

Note on this clonotype: A much larger clone differs by one base, so this may be a read error. The rearrangement joins TRBV9 to TRBJ1-1; D is unclear. Germline CDR1 SGDLS, CDR2 YYNGEE. Trimming shortened V by 3 bases and J by 1 base, and 7 bases separated the two germline ends. The CDR3 extends over 13 amino acids. CDR3 in DNA: TGTGCCAGCAGCGAGACATCGAACACTGAAGCTTTCTTT. Translated: CASSETSNTEAFF.

The rearrangement uses TRBV6-1 and TRBJ1-2; D might be TRBD1 (5 bases). This CDR3 has 17 residues. Trimming pared 6 bases from V and 4 bases from J, leaving 24 bases between. Looked up from germline, CDR1 is MNHNS and CDR2 is SASEGT. The CDR3 coding sequence is TGTGCCAGCAGCACTCCGCCCCCGGGACTCAAAGGCTATGGCTACACCTTC. It translates to CASSTPPPGLKGYGYTF.